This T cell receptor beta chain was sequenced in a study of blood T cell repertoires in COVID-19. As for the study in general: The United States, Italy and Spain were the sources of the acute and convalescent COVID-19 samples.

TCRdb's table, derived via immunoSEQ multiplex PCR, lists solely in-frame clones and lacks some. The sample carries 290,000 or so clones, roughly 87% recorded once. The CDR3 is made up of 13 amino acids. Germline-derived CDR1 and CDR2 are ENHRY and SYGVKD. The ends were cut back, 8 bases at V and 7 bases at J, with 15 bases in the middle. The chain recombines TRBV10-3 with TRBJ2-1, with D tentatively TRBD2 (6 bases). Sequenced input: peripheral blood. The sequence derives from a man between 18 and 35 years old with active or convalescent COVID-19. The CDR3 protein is CAIYGSDKNEQFF. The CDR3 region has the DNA TGTGCCATCTACGGGAGTGATAAGAATGAGCAGTTCTTC.